Listed here is a single T cell receptor (beta chain). Its antigen is as yet unknown. The CDR3 length is 15 residues. V shed 5 bases, J shed 7 bases, and the junction held 6 bases outside the gene matches. The data are from a study of T cell repertoires in cytomegalovirus infection. TCRdb processed the reads anew with MiXCR; each CDR3 protein has one entry. The table shows 550,000 to 700,000 distinct CDR3 sequences, with 40% occurring only once. The J gene is TRBJ2-2, the V gene TRBV12-3 or TRBV12-4, with 11 bases lining up with TRBD2. The starting material was cultured PBMCs, obtained from culture after CMV antigen stimulation. The TCR sequence derives from a human donor in good health (CMV status not recorded). Some clones in this sample may be carry-over from other donors' samples. The CDR3 nucleotides are TGTGCCAGCAGTCTGCTGACTAGCGGGAACGGGGAGCTGTTTTTT. This translates into CASSLLTSGNGELFF.